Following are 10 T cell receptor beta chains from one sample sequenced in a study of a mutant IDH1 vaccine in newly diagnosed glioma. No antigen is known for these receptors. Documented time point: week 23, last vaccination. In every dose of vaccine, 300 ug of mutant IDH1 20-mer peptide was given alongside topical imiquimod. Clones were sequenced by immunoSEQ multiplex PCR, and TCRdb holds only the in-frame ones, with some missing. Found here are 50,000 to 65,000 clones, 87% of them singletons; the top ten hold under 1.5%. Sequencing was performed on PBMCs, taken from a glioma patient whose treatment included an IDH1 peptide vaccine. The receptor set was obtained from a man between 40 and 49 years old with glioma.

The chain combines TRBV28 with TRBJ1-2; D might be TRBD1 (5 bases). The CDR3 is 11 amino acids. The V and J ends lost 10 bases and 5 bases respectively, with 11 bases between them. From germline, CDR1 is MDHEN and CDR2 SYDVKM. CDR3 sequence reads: CATYGTYGYTF. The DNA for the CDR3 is TGTGCCACTTATGGGACGTATGGCTACACCTTC.

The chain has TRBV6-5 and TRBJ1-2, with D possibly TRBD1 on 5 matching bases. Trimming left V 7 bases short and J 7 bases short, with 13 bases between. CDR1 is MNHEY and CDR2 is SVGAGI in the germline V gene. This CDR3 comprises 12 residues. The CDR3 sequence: CASTEFGGGYTF. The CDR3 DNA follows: TGTGCCAGCACTGAGTTTGGGGGTGGCTACACCTTC.

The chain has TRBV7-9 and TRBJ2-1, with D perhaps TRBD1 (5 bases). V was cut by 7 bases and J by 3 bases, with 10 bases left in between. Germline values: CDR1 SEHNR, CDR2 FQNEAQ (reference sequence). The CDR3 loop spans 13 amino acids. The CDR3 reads CASTWGYYNEQFF. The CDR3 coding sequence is TGTGCCAGCACCTGGGGCTACTACAATGAGCAGTTCTTC.

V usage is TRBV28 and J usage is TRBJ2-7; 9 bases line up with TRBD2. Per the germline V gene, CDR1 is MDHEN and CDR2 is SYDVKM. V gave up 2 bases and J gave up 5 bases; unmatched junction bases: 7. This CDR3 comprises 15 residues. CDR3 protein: CASSLPSAGGHEQYF. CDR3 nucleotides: TGTGCCAGCAGTTTACCCTCAGCGGGAGGCCACGAGCAGTACTTC.

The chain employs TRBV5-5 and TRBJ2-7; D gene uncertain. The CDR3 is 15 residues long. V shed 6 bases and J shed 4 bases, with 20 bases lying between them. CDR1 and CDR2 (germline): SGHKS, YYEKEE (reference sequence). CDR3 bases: TGTGCCAGCACCCCCTACGAGGAGCGAAGGTACGAGCAGTACTTC. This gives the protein CASTPYEERRYEQYF.

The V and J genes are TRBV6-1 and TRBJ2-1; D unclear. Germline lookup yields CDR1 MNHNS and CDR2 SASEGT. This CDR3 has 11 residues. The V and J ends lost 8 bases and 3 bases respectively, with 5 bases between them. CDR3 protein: CASLGYNEQFF. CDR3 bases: TGTGCCAGCTTGGGCTACAATGAGCAGTTCTTC.

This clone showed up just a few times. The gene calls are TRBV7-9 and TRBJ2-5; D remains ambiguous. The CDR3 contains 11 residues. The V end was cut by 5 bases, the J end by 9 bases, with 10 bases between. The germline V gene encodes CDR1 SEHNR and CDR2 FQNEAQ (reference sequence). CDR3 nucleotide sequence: TGTGCCAGCAGCCTGGACGGGCCCCAGTACTTC. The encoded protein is CASSLDGPQYF.

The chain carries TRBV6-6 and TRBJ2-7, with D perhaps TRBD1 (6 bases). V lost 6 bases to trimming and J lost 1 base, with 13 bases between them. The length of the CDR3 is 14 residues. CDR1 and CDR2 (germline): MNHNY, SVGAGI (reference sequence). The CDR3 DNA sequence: TGTGCCAGCAGAGACCGACAGGTGTCCTACGAGCAGTACTTC. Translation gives CASRDRQVSYEQYF.

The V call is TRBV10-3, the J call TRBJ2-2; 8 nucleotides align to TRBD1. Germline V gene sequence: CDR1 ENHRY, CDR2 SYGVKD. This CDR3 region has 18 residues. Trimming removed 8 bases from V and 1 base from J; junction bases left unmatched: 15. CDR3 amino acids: CAILRVTGGLRNTGELFF. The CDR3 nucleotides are TGTGCCATCCTCAGGGTCACAGGGGGACTTCGGAACACCGGGGAGCTGTTTTTT.

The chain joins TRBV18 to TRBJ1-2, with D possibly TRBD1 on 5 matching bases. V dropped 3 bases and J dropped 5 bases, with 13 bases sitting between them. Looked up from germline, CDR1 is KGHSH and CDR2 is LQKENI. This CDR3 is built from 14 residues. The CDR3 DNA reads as TGTGCCAGCTCACCGGGGGGATTGAGTTATGGCTACACCTTC. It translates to CASSPGGLSYGYTF.